The present T cell receptor beta chain was sequenced within a study of OX40 agonist ivuxolimab in advanced cancers. About the study: Antecedent anti-PD-1, anti-PD-L1 or anti-CTLA-4 therapy was permissible, with about 40% having received some.

Comments on this clone: The antigen remains undetermined.

Assay: immunoSEQ multiplex PCR; the TCRdb copy retains only in-frame clones and omits some. Here the sample spans 50,000 or so clones, 80% to 90% being singletons. Study-wide points: No determination was made of the antigen specificity of the expanded peripheral T cells.

Patients were excluded for autoimmune disease history or systemic immunosuppression. V dropped 4 bases and J dropped 3; count of bases not matched to a gene: 5. The germline gives CDR1 MNHEY, CDR2 SVGAGI. CDR3 length equals 15 residues. Sequences were derived from CD4+ or CD8+ T cells sorted from blood, sampled in a trial of the OX40 agonist ivuxolimab. The rearrangement links TRBV6-5 to TRBJ2-1, with 8 positions matching TRBD1. The sequence was obtained from an adult with an advanced solid tumor such as melanoma, head and neck, liver or kidney cancer. The CDR3 DNA follows: TGTGCCAGCAGTTGGACAGGGACCAACTACAATGAGCAGTTCTTC. It translates to CASSWTGTNYNEQFF.